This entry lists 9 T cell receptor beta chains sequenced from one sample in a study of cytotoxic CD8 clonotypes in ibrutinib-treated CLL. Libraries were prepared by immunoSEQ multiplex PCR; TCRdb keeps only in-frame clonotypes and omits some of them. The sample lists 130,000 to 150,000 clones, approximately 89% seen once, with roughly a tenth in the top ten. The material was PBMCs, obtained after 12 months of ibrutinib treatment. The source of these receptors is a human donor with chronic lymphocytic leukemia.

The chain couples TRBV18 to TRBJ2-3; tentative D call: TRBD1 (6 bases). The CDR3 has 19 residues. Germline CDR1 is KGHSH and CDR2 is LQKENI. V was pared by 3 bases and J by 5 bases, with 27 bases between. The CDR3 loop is CASSPQQGWTGKGQDTQYF. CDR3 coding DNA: TGTGCCAGCTCACCCCAGCAGGGGTGGACCGGGAAGGGACAAGATACGCAGTATTTT. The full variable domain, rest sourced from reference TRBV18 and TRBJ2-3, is NAGVMQNPRHLVRRRGQEARLRCSPMKGHSHVYWYRQLPEEGLKFMVYLQKENIIDESGMPKERFSAEFPKEGPSILRIQQVVRGDSAAYFCASSPQQGWTGKGQDTQYFGPGTRLTVL.

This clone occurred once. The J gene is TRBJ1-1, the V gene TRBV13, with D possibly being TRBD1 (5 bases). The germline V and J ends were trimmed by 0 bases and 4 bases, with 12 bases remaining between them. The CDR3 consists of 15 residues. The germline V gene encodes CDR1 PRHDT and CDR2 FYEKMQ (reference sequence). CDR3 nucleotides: TGTGCCAGCAGCTTAGGTCAGGGCAGTGGCACTGAAGCTTTCTTT. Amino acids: CASSLGQGSGTEAFF.

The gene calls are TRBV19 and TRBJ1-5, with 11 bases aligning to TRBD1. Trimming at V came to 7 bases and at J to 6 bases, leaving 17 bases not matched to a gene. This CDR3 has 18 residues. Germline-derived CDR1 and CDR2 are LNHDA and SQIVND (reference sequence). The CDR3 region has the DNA TGTGCCAGTAACCTATTGAGCTCCGGGACAGGGGGAAGTCAGCCCCAGCATTTT. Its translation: CASNLLSSGTGGSQPQHF.

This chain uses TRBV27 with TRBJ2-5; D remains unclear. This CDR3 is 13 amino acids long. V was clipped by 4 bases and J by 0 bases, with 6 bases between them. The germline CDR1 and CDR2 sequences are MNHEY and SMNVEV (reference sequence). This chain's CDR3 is CASSSLDQETQYF. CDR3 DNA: TGTGCCAGCAGTTCTCTAGACCAAGAGACCCAGTACTTC.

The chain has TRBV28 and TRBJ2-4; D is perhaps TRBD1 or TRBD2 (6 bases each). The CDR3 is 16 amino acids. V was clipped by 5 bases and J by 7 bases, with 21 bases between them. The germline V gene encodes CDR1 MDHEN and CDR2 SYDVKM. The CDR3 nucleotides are TGTGCCAGCAGTACCTATCTGGGGGGCGAGCGGAACATTCAGTACTTC. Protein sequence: CASSTYLGGERNIQYF.

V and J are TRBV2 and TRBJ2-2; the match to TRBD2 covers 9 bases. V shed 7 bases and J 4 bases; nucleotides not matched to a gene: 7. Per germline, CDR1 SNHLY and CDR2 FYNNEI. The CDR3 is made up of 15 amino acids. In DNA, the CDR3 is TGTGCCAGCACTTTAGCGGGAGCAAGCACCGGGGAGCTGTTTTTT. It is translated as CASTLAGASTGELFF.

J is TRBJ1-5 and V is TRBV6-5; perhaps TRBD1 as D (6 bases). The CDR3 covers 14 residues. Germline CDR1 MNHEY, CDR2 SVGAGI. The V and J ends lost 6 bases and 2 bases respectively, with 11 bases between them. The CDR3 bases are TGTGCCAGCAGAAAACGGACAGGCAATCAGCCCCAGCATTTT. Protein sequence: CASRKRTGNQPQHF.

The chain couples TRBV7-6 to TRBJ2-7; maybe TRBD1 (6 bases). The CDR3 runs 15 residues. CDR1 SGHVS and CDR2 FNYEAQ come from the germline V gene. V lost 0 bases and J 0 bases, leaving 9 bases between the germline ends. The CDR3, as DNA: TGTGCCAGCAGCTTAGCCGAGGGGGTCTCCTACGAGCAGTACTTC. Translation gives CASSLAEGVSYEQYF.

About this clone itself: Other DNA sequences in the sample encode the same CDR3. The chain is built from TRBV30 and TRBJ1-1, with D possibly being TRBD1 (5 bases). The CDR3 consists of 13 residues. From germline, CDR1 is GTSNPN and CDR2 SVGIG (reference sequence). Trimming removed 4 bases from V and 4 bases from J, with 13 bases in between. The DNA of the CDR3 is TGTGCCTGGACTGTACGGGGGGGCACTGAAGCTTTCTTT. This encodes CAWTVRGGTEAFF.